This TCR beta chain emerged from a study of blood T cell repertoires in COVID-19 (dated by TCRdb to 2020 to 2021). Regarding the research as a whole: Samples from collaborators originated in the United States, Italy and Spain and spanned both the acute and convalescent phases of COVID-19. The prospective study material was composed of cDNA or gDNA derived from T cells, B-cell-depleted T cells, or PBMCs. Subjects who had been exposed to COVID-19, were actively infected with it, or had recovered from it provided the deeply sampled blood TCRbeta repertoires that made up the dataset. The repertoires were released in a freely available public database intended as a resource for research on the immune response to SARS-CoV-2. The samples were drawn from two sources: the first 160 participants of the ongoing ImmuneRACE study, and approximately 1,300 subjects contributed by 6 global collaborators. The sample metadata nearly always contained a de-identified subject ID, COVID-19 status, age in years and sex. Where HLA class I and class II types were available, the types were taken from metadata supplied by the sample provider, not from assay-based typing.

General study outcomes and caveats: How much clinical and demographic metadata was included differed by source and by participant, and the metadata was provided uncurated.

With respect to this clone: It lacks a known antigen. No much larger clonotype is one base removed from it; base qualities were not supplied.

The immunoSEQ Assay, a bias-controlled multiplex PCR, was used to amplify TCRbeta CDR3 regions from genomic DNA. The published analysis was carried out like this. Within the assay, amplification of reference gene primers was used to estimate how many nucleated cells each sample contained. To quantify the absolute abundance of each unique TCRbeta CDR3 rearrangement, sequence reads were collapsed and filtered. For each sample, productive Simpson clonality was calculated as the square root of Simpson's diversity index across productive rearrangements. Entries here come from immuneACCESS through TCRdb and include only in-frame sequences with V and J called. Some clones fail to appear in such tables; in the studies checked, an unresolved V gene covers under half of the shortfall, and the cause of the remainder is unknown. Clone size and V and J calls were adopted from that table, with D and trimming inferred from the DNA. This sample has about 180,000 clones in its table, and 80% to 90% of those were observed once. More than 7.5% of the sample lies in the top ten.

Taken from cysteine to phenylalanine, the CDR3 has 12 residues. Only the CDR3 portion is preserved as DNA: 36 bases, with reading frame beginning at the first base. The germline V gene (reference sequence) gives CDR1 as LGHDT and CDR2 as YNNKEL. The germline V and J ends show losses of 5 bases and 9 bases respectively, and no gene match explains 3 bases of the junction. Whole blood was collected in K2EDTA tubes by collaborating institutions according to the institutions' own protocols. For TCRbeta analysis, collaborator samples were shipped as frozen whole blood, as isolated PBMCs, or as DNA extracted from either sample type.

Sequencing was carried out using peripheral blood. The sequence is built from TRBV3-1 (or the pseudogene TRBV3-2) and TRBJ2-1, with TRBD2 identical over 8 junction bases. The sequence was collected from a man aged 45-60 years with active or convalescent COVID-19. The CDR3 sequence is CASSYSGTEQFF. Here is the DNA: TGTGCCAGCAGCTATAGCGGGACTGAGCAGTTCTTC.